Here is one T cell receptor (beta chain) with its context. The data were taken from a study of cytomegalovirus exposure and HLA in healthy donors. The V gene lost 6 bases and the J gene lost 7 bases, with 15 bases spanning the gap. The germline V gene has CDR1 MNHEY and CDR2 SMNVEV (reference sequence). CDR3 length: 14 amino acids. Clones were read by immunoSEQ multiplex PCR, and TCRdb kept only the in-frame ones, dropping some. The table lists around 300,000 clones, just over 85% of them singletons. Sequencing was carried out using PBMCs. This chain links TRBV27 with TRBJ1-4; weak D call: TRBD1 (6 bases). The origin of this receptor is a woman under 30 in good health and CMV-seronegative. The CDR3 reads CASRWGRGAEKLFF. As DNA, the CDR3 is TGTGCCAGCAGATGGGGCAGGGGAGCTGAAAAACTGTTTTTT.